A single sample is the source of the 2 T cell receptor beta chains below, sequenced in a study of early stage breast cancer tumors. Using immunoSEQ multiplex PCR, the repertoire was profiled, and TCRdb retains in-frame clones only, with some absent. The sample shows approximately 9,500 clones, over 60% of them seen only once. The material sequenced was breast tumor tissue. The receptors were sampled from a person aged 45-65 years with breast cancer.

This clone showed up just a few times. The V call is TRBV9, the J call TRBJ1-4; no definite D call. CDR1 and CDR2 from the germline V gene are SGDLS and YYNGEE. V lost 2 bases, J lost 5 bases, and 10 bases lay in between. This CDR3 comprises 14 residues. The CDR3 sequence: CASSVSGSNEKLFF. In DNA form, the CDR3 reads TGTGCCAGCAGCGTCTCCGGGTCCAATGAAAAACTGTTTTTT.

V is TRBV6-5 and J is TRBJ2-3; either TRBD1 or TRBD2 may supply D (5 bases each). Deletions cut 2 bases from V and 1 base from J, with 13 bases between. The germline V gene encodes CDR1 MNHEY and CDR2 SVGAGI. CDR3 length: 16 residues. CDR3 loop: CASSYGGGLGTDTQYF. DNA for the CDR3: TGTGCCAGCAGTTACGGTGGGGGATTGGGCACAGATACGCAGTATTTT.